This is a list of T cell receptor beta chains from one sample in a study of CD8 T cells in ankylosing spondylitis. TCRdb fed the 5' RACE reads into MiXCR, producing one record per CDR3 protein. The repertoire holds about 210,000 distinct CDR3 sequences, with approximately 7.3% as singletons. Sequenced input: blood, either unsorted or a sorted T cell fraction (not recorded which). All receptors come from a male donor with ankylosing spondylitis. Each CDR3 is given with its conserved first and last residue. A D gene is named only where the DNA matches it firmly. Some rows mark clone size as missing; the rest say once, few, many or name a class of expanded clone.

J: TRBJ2-7
size: many
D: NA
length: 13
V: TRBV24-1
DNA: TGTGCCACCAGGGGAACCGCAGGGAACGAGCAGTACTTC
CDR3: CATRGTAGNEQYF

J: TRBJ2-6
size: NA
D: NA
length: 12
V: TRBV7-6
DNA: TGTGCCAGCAGCGATAAGTCCAGTTTTCTGACTTTC
CDR3: CASSDKSSFLTF

J: TRBJ2-7
size: many
D: NA
length: 13
V: TRBV20-1
DNA: TGCAGTGCTAGTTTTGGGGCTCTCGACGAGCAGTACTTC
CDR3: CSASFGALDEQYF

J: TRBJ2-7
size: many
D: TRBD2
length: 13
V: TRBV11-2
DNA: TGTGCCAGCAGCGCGGGGGTAACCCACGAGCAGTACTTC
CDR3: CASSAGVTHEQYF

J: TRBJ1-1
size: many
D: NA
length: 15
V: TRBV4-1
DNA: TGCGCCAGCAGCCAGGTGGGGGTCGGGGGCACTGAAGCTTTCTTT
CDR3: CASSQVGVGGTEAFF

J: TRBJ2-7
size: many
D: NA
length: 15
V: TRBV4-2
DNA: TGTGCCAGCAGCCAAGAATGGGGGCTGACCTACGAGCAGTACTTC
CDR3: CASSQEWGLTYEQYF

J: TRBJ2-7
size: many
D: NA
length: 13
V: TRBV29-1
DNA: TGCAGCGTTGAAGGAGCCGGCGTGGACGAGCAGTACTTC
CDR3: CSVEGAGVDEQYF

J: TRBJ2-7
size: NA
D: TRBD2
length: 16
V: TRBV20-1
DNA: TGCAGTGCTTACCACTACGCTAGCGGGACTTTGTACGAGCAGTACTTC
CDR3: CSAYHYASGTLYEQYF

J: TRBJ2-7
size: NA
D: TRBD1
length: 14
V: TRBV7-9
DNA: TGTGCCAGCAGCACCCGACAGGGGATCTACGAGCAGTACTTC
CDR3: CASSTRQGIYEQYF

J: TRBJ2-7
size: many
D: NA
length: 15
V: TRBV4-3
DNA: TGCGCCAGCAGCCAAGATCGGTACACCTCCTACGAGCAGTACTTC
CDR3: CASSQDRYTSYEQYF

J: TRBJ1-2
size: NA
D: NA
length: 13
V: TRBV29-1
DNA: TGCAGCGTTGAAGGTTACAGGGAGGCTGGCTACACCTTC
CDR3: CSVEGYREAGYTF

J: TRBJ2-1
size: NA
D: NA
length: 15
V: TRBV4-1
DNA: TGCGCCAGCAGCCAAGATCTTAACAGATACAATGAGCAGTTCTTC
CDR3: CASSQDLNRYNEQFF

J: TRBJ1-5
size: many
D: NA
length: 13
V: TRBV5-1
DNA: TGCGCCAGCAGTAGGTACAGCAATCAGCCCCAGCATTTT
CDR3: CASSRYSNQPQHF

J: TRBJ2-7
size: NA
D: TRBD1
length: 16
V: TRBV7-6
DNA: TGTGCCAGCAGCTTATATGGGACAGGACCCTCCTACGAGCAGTACTTC
CDR3: CASSLYGTGPSYEQYF

J: TRBJ2-7
size: few
D: NA
length: 14
V: TRBV7-9
DNA: TGTGCCAGCAGCTTAGCAGCAGAAAACTACGAGCAGTACTTC
CDR3: CASSLAAENYEQYF

J: TRBJ2-3
size: many
D: TRBD1
length: 15
V: TRBV30
DNA: TGTGCCTGGAGCACCGGGACAGGGGGGACAGATACGCAGTATTTT
CDR3: CAWSTGTGGTDTQYF

J: TRBJ1-2
size: many
D: NA
length: 15
V: TRBV28
DNA: TGTGCCAGCTACGGTCGTGGGGGCATTTATTATGGCTACACCTTC
CDR3: CASYGRGGIYYGYTF

J: TRBJ1-1
size: NA
D: NA
length: 17
V: TRBV18
DNA: TGTGCCAGCTCACCGTACAGGGTTGAGGCCATGAACACTGAAGCTTTCTTT
CDR3: CASSPYRVEAMNTEAFF

J: TRBJ2-7
size: many
D: TRBD2
length: 16
V: TRBV6-5
DNA: TGTGCCAGCAGTTACTCGGCGGGAGGGGTTTCCTACGAGCAGTACTTC
CDR3: CASSYSAGGVSYEQYF

J: TRBJ2-3
size: many
D: TRBD2
length: 14
V: TRBV10-3
DNA: TGTGCCATCAGTGAGAGGGCTAGCGGGGATACGCAGTATTTT
CDR3: CAISERASGDTQYF

J: TRBJ1-5
size: few
D: NA
length: 15
V: TRBV4-1
DNA: TGCGCCAGCAGCCAAGATCGGGCAGGGGATCAGCCCCAGCATTTT
CDR3: CASSQDRAGDQPQHF

J: TRBJ1-2
size: few
D: TRBD1
length: 14
V: TRBV11-2
DNA: TGTGCCAGCAGCATAACCGGGACAGGGGTTGGCTACACCTTC
CDR3: CASSITGTGVGYTF

J: TRBJ2-7
size: NA
D: NA
length: 14
V: TRBV1
DNA: TGCACCAGCAGCCCCTCACAGGGTAGCTACGAGCAGTACTTC
CDR3: CTSSPSQGSYEQYF

J: TRBJ2-7
size: many
D: TRBD2
length: 17
V: TRBV6-1
DNA: TGTGCCAGCAGTGAAGCGTGGCTAGCGGGAGGAGCCTACGAGCAGTACTTC
CDR3: CASSEAWLAGGAYEQYF

J: TRBJ1-2
size: many
D: NA
length: 12
V: TRBV29-1
DNA: TGCAGCGTTGAGGGCAGCCTCTATGGCTACACCTTC
CDR3: CSVEGSLYGYTF

J: TRBJ2-3
size: many
D: NA
length: 15
V: TRBV18
DNA: TGTGCCAGCTCACCACCAGGCAGGGTAACAGATACGCAGTATTTT
CDR3: CASSPPGRVTDTQYF